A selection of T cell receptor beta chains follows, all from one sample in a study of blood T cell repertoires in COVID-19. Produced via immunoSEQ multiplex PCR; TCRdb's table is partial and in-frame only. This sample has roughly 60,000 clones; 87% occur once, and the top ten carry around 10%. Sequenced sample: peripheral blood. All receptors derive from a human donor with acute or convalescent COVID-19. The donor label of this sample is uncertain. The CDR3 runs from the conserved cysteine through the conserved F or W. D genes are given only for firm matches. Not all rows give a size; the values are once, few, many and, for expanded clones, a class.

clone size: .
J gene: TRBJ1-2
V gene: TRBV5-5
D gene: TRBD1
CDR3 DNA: TGTGCCAGCACCTCCCAGGGGGCCTATGGCTACACCTTC
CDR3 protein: CASTSQGAYGYTF

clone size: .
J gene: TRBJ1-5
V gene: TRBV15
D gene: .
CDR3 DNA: TGTGCCACCAGCAGGCCCGTGGGGGGATATAGCAATCAGCCCCAGCATTTT
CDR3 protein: CATSRPVGGYSNQPQHF

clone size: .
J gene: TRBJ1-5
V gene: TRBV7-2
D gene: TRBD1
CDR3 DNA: TGTGCCAGCAGCTCGGGCAGGGGGCAAACCTCAGCTCAGCCCCAGCATTTT
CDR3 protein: CASSSGRGQTSAQPQHF

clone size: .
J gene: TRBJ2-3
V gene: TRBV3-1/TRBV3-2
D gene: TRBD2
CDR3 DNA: TGTGCCAGCAGCCAAGGACTAGCGGGAGATGTAGATACGCAGTATTTT
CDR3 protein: CASSQGLAGDVDTQYF

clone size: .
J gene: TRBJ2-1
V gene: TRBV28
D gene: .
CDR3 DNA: TGTGCCAGCACCCCTGGTTTAGTATCCGGTGAGCAGTTCTTC
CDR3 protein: CASTPGLVSGEQFF

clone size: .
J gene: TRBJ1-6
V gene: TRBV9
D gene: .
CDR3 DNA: TGTGCCAGCAGCGTATCCGCCCAGGGATCACCCCTCCACTTT
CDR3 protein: CASSVSAQGSPLHF

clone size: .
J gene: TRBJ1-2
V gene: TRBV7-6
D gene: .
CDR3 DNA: TGTGCCAGCAGCTTAGTTGCCGGGACACTCACGGACTACACCTTC
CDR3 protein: CASSLVAGTLTDYTF

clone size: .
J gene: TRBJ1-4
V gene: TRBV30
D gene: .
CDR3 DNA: TGTGCCTGGAGTGAGGGGAAAGACGAAAAACTGTTTTTT
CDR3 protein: CAWSEGKDEKLFF

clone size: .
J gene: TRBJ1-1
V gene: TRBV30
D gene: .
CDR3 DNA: TGTGCCTGGAGTCAGGGCACTGAAGCTTTCTTT
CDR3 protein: CAWSQGTEAFF

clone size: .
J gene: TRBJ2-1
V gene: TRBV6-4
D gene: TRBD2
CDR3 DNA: TGTGCCAGCAGTTCCGGGACTAGCGGGGGGTTCAATGAGCAGTTCTTC
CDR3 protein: CASSSGTSGGFNEQFF

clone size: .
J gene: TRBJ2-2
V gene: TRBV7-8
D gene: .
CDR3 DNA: TGTGCCAGCAGCTTAGGAGAGGCCGGGGAGCTGTTTTTT
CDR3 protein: CASSLGEAGELFF

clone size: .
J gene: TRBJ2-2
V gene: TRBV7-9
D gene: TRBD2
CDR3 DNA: TGTGCCAGCAGTCGGCTAGCGGGAGAAAGTCGAACCGGGGAGCTGTTTTTT
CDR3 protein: CASSRLAGESRTGELFF

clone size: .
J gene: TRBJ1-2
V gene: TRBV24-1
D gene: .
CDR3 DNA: TGTGCCACCAGCCTGGGGCAAGATGGCTACACCTTC
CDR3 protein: CATSLGQDGYTF

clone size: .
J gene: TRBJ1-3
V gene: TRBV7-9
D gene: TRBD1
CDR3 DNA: TGTGCCAGCAGCCATCGGACAGGTGGAAACACCATATATTTT
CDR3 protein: CASSHRTGGNTIYF

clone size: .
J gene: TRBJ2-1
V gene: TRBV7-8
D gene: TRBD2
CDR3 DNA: TGTGCCAGCAGCTTAGCGCCGGGACTAGCGGGAGTCGATGAGCAGTTCTTC
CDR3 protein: CASSLAPGLAGVDEQFF

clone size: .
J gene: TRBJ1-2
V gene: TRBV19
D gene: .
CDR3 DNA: TGTGCCAGTAGTTTCCTCTCAACAGGGTCATACTATGGCTACACCTTC
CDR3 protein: CASSFLSTGSYYGYTF

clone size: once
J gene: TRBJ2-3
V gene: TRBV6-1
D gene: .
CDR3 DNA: TGTGCCAGCAGTGATCCGTTAGTGTACACAGATACGCAGTATTTT
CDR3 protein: CASSDPLVYTDTQYF

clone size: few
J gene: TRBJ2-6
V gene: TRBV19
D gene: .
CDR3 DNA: TGTGCCAGTAGTATTACTGGCTCTGGGGCCAACGTCCTGACTTTC
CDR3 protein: CASSITGSGANVLTF

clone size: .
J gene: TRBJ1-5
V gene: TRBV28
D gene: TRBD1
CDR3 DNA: TGTGCCAGCAGTTCACAGGGGCAACCCCAGCATTTT
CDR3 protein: CASSSQGQPQHF

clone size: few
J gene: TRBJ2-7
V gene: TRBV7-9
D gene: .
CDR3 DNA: TGTGCCAGCAGCTTAGAGCGACTCCGTCCCTACGAGCAGTACTTC
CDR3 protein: CASSLERLRPYEQYF

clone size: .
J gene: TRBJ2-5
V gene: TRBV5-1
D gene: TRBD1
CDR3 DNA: TGCGCCAGCAGGACAGGGGGTCCCCAGTACTTC
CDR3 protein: CASRTGGPQYF

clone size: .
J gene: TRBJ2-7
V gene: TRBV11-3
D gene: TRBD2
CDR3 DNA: TGTGCCAGCAGCTCGAGCGGGAGAAGGTACGAGCAGTACTTC
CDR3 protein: CASSSSGRRYEQYF

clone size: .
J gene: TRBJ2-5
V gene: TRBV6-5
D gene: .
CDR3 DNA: TGTGCCAGCAAGCAGGGAGGCGAGACCCAGTACTTC
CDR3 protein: CASKQGGETQYF

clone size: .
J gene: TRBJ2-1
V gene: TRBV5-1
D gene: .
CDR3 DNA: TGCGCCAGCAGCGCCCCCTGGGGCCGGATTCACAATGAGCAGTTCTTC
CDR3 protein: CASSAPWGRIHNEQFF

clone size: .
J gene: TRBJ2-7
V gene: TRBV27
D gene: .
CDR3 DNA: TGTGCCAGCAATGCGCTGTCGGGCAGGGGTTTTTACGAGCAGTACTTC
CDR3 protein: CASNALSGRGFYEQYF

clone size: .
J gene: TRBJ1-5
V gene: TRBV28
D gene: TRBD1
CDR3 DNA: TGTGCCAGCACTCGCCAGGGGGATCAGCCCCAGCATTTT
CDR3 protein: CASTRQGDQPQHF

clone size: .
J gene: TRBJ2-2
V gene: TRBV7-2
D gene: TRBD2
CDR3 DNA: TGTGCCAGCAGCTTAGCGACTAGCGAGAACACCGGGGAGCTGTTTTTT
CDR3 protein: CASSLATSENTGELFF

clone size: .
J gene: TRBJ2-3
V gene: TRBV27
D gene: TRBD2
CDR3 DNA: TGTGCCAGCAGTTCACCGGGACTAGCGTCCCATACGCAGTATTTT
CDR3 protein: CASSSPGLASHTQYF

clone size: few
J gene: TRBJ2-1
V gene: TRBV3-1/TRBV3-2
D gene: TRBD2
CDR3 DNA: TGTGCCAGCAGCCAAGTAGGAAGCGGGAGGGCCCACAGGGACAATGAGCAGTTCTTC
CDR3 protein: CASSQVGSGRAHRDNEQFF

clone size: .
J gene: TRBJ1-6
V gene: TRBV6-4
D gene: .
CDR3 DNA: TGTGCCAGCAGTGACTGGGGAGTCTCCTATAATTCACCCCTCCACTTT
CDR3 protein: CASSDWGVSYNSPLHF

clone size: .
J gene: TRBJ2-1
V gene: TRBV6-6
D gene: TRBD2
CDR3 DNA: TGTGCCAGCAGTCGGACTAGCGGGGGGGGGAGCTCCTACAATGAGCAGTTCTTC
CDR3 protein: CASSRTSGGGSSYNEQFF

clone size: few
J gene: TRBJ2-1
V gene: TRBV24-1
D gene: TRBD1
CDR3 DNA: TGTGCCACCAGTGATTTCCCACAGACAGGGGACTACAATGAGCAGTTCTTC
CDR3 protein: CATSDFPQTGDYNEQFF

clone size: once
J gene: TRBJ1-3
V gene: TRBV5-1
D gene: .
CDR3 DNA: TGCGCCAGCAGCCAGTCGGACAGTAACTCTGGAAACACCATATATTTT
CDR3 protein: CASSQSDSNSGNTIYF

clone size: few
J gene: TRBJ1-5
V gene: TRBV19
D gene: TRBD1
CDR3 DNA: TGTGCCAGTAACAGGGGTAGCAATCAGCCCCAGCATTTT
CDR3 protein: CASNRGSNQPQHF

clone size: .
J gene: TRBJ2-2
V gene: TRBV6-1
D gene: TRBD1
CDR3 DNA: TGTGCCAGCAGTGATGACAGGGGTAGAGGGGAGACCGGGGAGCTGTTTTTT
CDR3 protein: CASSDDRGRGETGELFF

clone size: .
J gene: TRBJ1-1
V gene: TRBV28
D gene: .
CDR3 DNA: TGTGCCAGCAGTTTATATTATGTGGGGACAAGCAACAAAGCTTTCTTT
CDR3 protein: CASSLYYVGTSNKAFF

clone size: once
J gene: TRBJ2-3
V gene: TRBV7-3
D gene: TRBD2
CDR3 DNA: TGTGCCAGCAGCTTACTTGGGCTAGCGGGAGGTGATACGCAGTATTTT
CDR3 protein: CASSLLGLAGGDTQYF

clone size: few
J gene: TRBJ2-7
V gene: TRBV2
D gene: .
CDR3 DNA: TGTGCCAGCGCCCCCACCAAAGCCGGGAACGAGCAGTACTTC
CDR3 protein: CASAPTKAGNEQYF

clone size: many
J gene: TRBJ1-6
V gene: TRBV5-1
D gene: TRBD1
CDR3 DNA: TGCGCCAGCAGCTTACCGGGACAGGGGAGCCCCCTCCACTTT
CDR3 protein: CASSLPGQGSPLHF

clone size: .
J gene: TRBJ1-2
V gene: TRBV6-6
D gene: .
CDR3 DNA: TGTGCCAGCAATTCGGAGGCTTGGAACTATGGCTACACCTTC
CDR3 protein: CASNSEAWNYGYTF

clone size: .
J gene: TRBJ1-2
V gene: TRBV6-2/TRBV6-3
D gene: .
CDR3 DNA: TGTGCCAGCAGTTACGATCGAGTATACACCTTC
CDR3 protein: CASSYDRVYTF

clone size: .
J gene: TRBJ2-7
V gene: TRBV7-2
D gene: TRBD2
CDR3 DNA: TGTGCCAGCAGCTTAGGACTAGCGGGACCCTACGAGCAGTACTTC
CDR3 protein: CASSLGLAGPYEQYF

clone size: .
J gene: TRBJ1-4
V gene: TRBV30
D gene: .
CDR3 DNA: TGTGCCTGGACCATCACGGGTGCTAATGAAAAACTGTTTTTT
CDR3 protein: CAWTITGANEKLFF

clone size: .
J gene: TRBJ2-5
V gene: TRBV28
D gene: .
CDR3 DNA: TGTGCCAGCAGTCCCCACTTTGGGACGACAGGCGGAAGTACGCAAGAGACCCAGTACTTC
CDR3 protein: CASSPHFGTTGGSTQETQYF

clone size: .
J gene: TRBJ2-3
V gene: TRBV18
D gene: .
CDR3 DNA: TGTGCCAGCTCACCACCAGTCAGGGGAGATACGCAGTATTTT
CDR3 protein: CASSPPVRGDTQYF

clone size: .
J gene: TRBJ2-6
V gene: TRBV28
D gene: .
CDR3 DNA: TGTGCCAGCACCACTACGAGAAGCTCTGGGGCCAACGTCCTGACTTTC
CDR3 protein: CASTTTRSSGANVLTF

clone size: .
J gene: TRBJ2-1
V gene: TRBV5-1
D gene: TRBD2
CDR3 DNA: TGCGCCAGCAGCCCTGGACTAGCGGCCTACAGGGAGCAGTTCTTC
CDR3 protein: CASSPGLAAYREQFF

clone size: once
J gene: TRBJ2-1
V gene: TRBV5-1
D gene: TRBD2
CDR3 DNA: TGCGCCAGCAGCTTGGGCGGGAGCTCCTACAATGAGCAGTTCTTC
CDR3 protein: CASSLGGSSYNEQFF

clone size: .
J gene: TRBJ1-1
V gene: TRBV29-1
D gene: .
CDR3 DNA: TGCAGCGTTGAGACAGCGCAGAACACTGAAGCTTTCTTT
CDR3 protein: CSVETAQNTEAFF

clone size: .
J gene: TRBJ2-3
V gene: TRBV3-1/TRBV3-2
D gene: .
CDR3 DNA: TGTGCCAGCAGCCAGGCAGGGCCTAGCACAGATACGCAGTATTTT
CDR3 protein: CASSQAGPSTDTQYF

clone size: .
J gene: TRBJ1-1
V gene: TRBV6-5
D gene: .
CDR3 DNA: TGTGCCAGCAGCATCGCGTTCGACACTGAAGCTTTCTTT
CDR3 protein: CASSIAFDTEAFF

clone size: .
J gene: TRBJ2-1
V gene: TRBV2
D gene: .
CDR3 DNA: TGTGCCAGCAGAGGGACTCCCCCCTACAATGAGCAGTTCTTC
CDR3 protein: CASRGTPPYNEQFF

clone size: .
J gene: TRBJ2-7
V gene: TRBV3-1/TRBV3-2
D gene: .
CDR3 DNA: TGTGCCAGCAGCCAAGGGACTAACCTCTACGAGCAGTACTTC
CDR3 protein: CASSQGTNLYEQYF

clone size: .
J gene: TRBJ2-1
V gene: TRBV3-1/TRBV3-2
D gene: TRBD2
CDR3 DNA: TGTGCCAGCAGAAAAGCGGGAGGAGCATACAATGAGCAGTTCTTC
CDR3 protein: CASRKAGGAYNEQFF

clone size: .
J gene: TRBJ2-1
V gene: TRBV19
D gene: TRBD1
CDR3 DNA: TGTGCCAGTACTATTTCGGGACAGGGACATGTAGAGCAGTTCTTC
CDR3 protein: CASTISGQGHVEQFF

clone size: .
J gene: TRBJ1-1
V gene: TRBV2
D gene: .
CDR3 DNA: TGTGCCAGCAAATGGACAGACCAGAACACTGAAGCTTTCTTT
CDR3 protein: CASKWTDQNTEAFF

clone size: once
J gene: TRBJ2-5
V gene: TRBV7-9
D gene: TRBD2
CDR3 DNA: TGTGCCAGCAGCTCATCGGGACTAGCGGGGGCCGAGGAGGACCAGTACTTC
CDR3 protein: CASSSSGLAGAEEDQYF

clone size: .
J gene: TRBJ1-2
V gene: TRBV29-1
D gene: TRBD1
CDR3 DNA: TGCAGCGTTTCAGGGGGCGATGGCTACACCTTC
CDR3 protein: CSVSGGDGYTF

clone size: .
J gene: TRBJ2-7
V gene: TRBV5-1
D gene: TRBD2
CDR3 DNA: TGCGCCAGCAGCTTCCTTAGCGGGAATTACGAGCAGTACTTC
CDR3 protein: CASSFLSGNYEQYF